These 32 T cell receptor beta chains came from one sample sequenced in a study of blood T cell repertoires in COVID-19 (dated by TCRdb to 2020 to 2021). Libraries were made using the immunoSEQ multiplex PCR assay. TCRdb stores this immuneACCESS table with in-frame sequences only. Part of the clones is absent; in the studies checked, under half of the shortfall reflects unresolved V genes, and no reason is known for the rest. For this sample the table gives approximately 77,000 clones, of which approximately 85% were detected only once. The ten largest clones capture roughly 9.6% of the sample. The specimen was peripheral blood. The receptors derive from a man over 45 with COVID-19, enrolled during active disease.

This CDR3 reads CAWSAGPNSPLHF. The CDR3 nucleotides read TGTGCCTGGAGTGCAGGTCCTAATTCACCCCTCCACTTT. This chain connects TRBV30 to TRBJ1-6; D gene unclear. Trimming stripped 1 base from V and 6 bases from J, with 7 bases between. Germline V gene data show CDR1 as GTSNPN and CDR2 as SVGIG (reference sequence). The CDR3 totals 13 residues.

This clone is a singleton in its sample. The rearrangement links TRBV5-1 to TRBJ1-4; TRBD1 is a possible D gene (6 bases). Germline assignment: CDR1 SGHRS and CDR2 YFSETQ. V gave up 4 bases and J gave up 8 bases, with 18 bases separating them. This CDR3 is 15 amino acids long. The CDR3 loop reads CASSPRDTRGEKLFF. In DNA, the CDR3 is TGCGCCAGCAGCCCGAGGGACACCCGAGGGGAAAAACTGTTTTTT.

The V call is TRBV28, the J call TRBJ1-5; D gene ambiguous. V was cut by 4 bases and J by 12 bases, with 13 bases left in between. Germline CDR1 MDHEN, CDR2 SYDVKM. This CDR3 is 12 amino acids long. CDR3 sequence (DNA): TGTGCCAGCAGTTCGGCGACTACGCTCCAGCATTTT. This sequence encodes CASSSATTLQHF.

This sequence joins TRBV6-5 and TRBJ1-1; D gene unclear. Germline CDR1 MNHEY, CDR2 SVGAGI. The CDR3 runs 13 residues. Trimming left V 8 bases short and J 0 bases short, with 10 bases between. The CDR3 spells CASYWEMNTEAFF. CDR3 DNA sequence: TGTGCCAGCTACTGGGAGATGAACACTGAAGCTTTCTTT.

The gene calls are TRBV30 and TRBJ1-2; D perhaps matches TRBD1 (5 bases). V was shortened by 3 bases and J by 4 bases, with 9 bases between the two germline ends. The CDR3 length is 12 residues. Germline assignment: CDR1 GTSNPN and CDR2 SVGIG (reference sequence). CDR3 loop: CAWSGQGYGYTF. Here the CDR3 DNA reads TGTGCCTGGAGCGGGCAGGGCTATGGCTACACCTTC.

The V and J genes are TRBV30 and TRBJ1-5; no clear D. V shed 1 base and J shed 0 bases, with 10 bases lying between them. From germline, CDR1 is GTSNPN and CDR2 SVGIG (reference sequence). The CDR3 has 15 amino acids. CDR3 nucleotides: TGTGCCTGGAGTGCCGACAAACATAGCAATCAGCCCCAGCATTTT. Its protein is CAWSADKHSNQPQHF.

J is TRBJ2-7 and V is TRBV9, with 9 bases fitting TRBD2. The CDR3 spans 15 residues. Germline loops: CDR1 SGDLS, CDR2 YYNGEE. V shed 0 bases, J shed 3 bases, and the junction held 4 bases outside the gene matches. CDR3 nucleotide sequence: TGTGCCAGCAGCGTAGCAGCAGCGGGAGGCTACGAGCAGTACTTC. It translates to CASSVAAAGGYEQYF.

V and J are TRBV3-1 (or the pseudogene TRBV3-2) and TRBJ2-3, with a weak D call TRBD2 (6 bases). Trimming removed 0 bases at V and 6 bases at J, with 34 bases between. This CDR3 is built from 22 residues. Germline V gene sequence: CDR1 LGHDT, CDR2 YNNKEL (reference sequence). The CDR3 spells CASSQDFPEAGVREKPEDTQYF. As DNA, the CDR3 is TGTGCCAGCAGCCAAGATTTCCCTGAAGCGGGCGTCAGGGAAAAACCCGAGGATACGCAGTATTTT.

This chain links TRBV6-5 with TRBJ2-2, with unresolved D. The CDR3 is 14 amino acids. The germline V and J ends were trimmed by 2 bases and 3 bases, with 7 bases remaining between them. Germline CDR1 is MNHEY and CDR2 is SVGAGI. CDR3: CASSYLSDTGELFF. The CDR3 DNA is TGTGCCAGCAGTTACCTCTCCGACACCGGGGAGCTGTTTTTT.

This clone has just one count. The chain employs TRBV18 and TRBJ2-1; 7 nucleotides line up with TRBD2. The CDR3 loop spans 15 amino acids. V lost 5 bases, J lost 2 bases, and 6 bases stayed unmatched. Germline CDR1 reads KGHSH; CDR2 reads LQKENI. CDR3 amino acids: CASSEREVTYNEQFF. The DNA of the CDR3 is TGTGCCAGCTCAGAACGGGAGGTAACCTACAATGAGCAGTTCTTC.

This chain uses TRBV24-1 with TRBJ2-1, with 9 bases that match TRBD2. V trimming: 7 bases; J trimming: 4 bases; junction bases outside the gene matches: 4. This CDR3 comprises 14 residues. Germline V gives CDR1 KGHDR, CDR2 SFDVKD. The CDR3 protein is CATRASGVYNEQFF. In nucleotides, the CDR3 is TGTGCCACCAGAGCTAGCGGGGTATACAATGAGCAGTTCTTC.

This clone was recorded once. The chain uses TRBV30 and TRBJ2-3, with D unresolved. The CDR3 loop spans 13 amino acids. Germline V gene sequence: CDR1 GTSNPN, CDR2 SVGIG (reference sequence). The V end lost 3 bases, the J end lost 5 bases, and 12 bases lay between the germline ends. CDR3 loop: CAWSLRLRDTQYF. The CDR3 DNA is TGTGCCTGGAGCCTACGATTACGAGATACGCAGTATTTT.

The chain is built from TRBV29-1 and TRBJ1-2; 7 bases agree with TRBD1. Germline assignment: CDR1 SQVTM and CDR2 ANQGSEA. The CDR3 has 13 amino acids. Trimming at V came to 6 bases and at J to 2 bases, leaving 6 bases not matched to a gene. The CDR3 loop reads CSVTGRRNYGYTF. Here the CDR3 DNA reads TGCAGCGTGACAGGGAGAAGGAACTATGGCTACACCTTC.

The V call is TRBV20-1, the J call TRBJ1-1, with D possibly being TRBD1 (5 bases). Germline CDR1 reads DFQATT; CDR2 reads SNEGSKA (reference sequence). Trimming pared 6 bases from V and 5 bases from J, leaving 10 bases between. The CDR3 sequence is 11 residues long. CDR3 in DNA: TGCAGTGCACTTAGGGGAACTGAAGCTTTCTTT. This sequence encodes CSALRGTEAFF.

The chain recombines TRBV27 with TRBJ2-7, with 8 nucleotides matching TRBD2. J was trimmed by 2 bases and V by 7 bases; bases with no gene match: 10. The CDR3 loop spans 15 amino acids. The germline gives CDR1 MNHEY, CDR2 SMNVEV (reference sequence). CDR3 sequence: CASTPRGGRTYEQYF. As DNA, the CDR3 is TGTGCCAGCACCCCCCGGGGGGGGAGAACCTACGAGCAGTACTTC.

This clone was counted only a few times. This chain joins TRBV25-1 and TRBJ2-3, with 7 bases aligning to TRBD1. V gave up 2 bases and J gave up 2 bases; unmatched junction bases: 4. The CDR3 has 15 residues. Germline V gene data show CDR1 as MGHDK and CDR2 as SYGVNS. CDR3 sequence reads: CASSEGDRDTDTQYF. In DNA, the CDR3 is TGTGCCAGCAGTGAAGGAGACAGGGACACAGATACGCAGTATTTT.

This clone was detected only once. This chain links TRBV6-1 with TRBJ2-3; TRBD2 might be the D (7 bases). Germline assignment: CDR1 MNHNS and CDR2 SASEGT. V lost 4 bases and J lost 0, with 20 bases in between. CDR3 length: 18 amino acids. The CDR3 sequence is CASSAFMGGAASTDTQYF. CDR3 DNA: TGTGCCAGCAGTGCCTTTATGGGGGGGGCAGCTAGCACAGATACGCAGTATTTT.

V is TRBV6-5 and J is TRBJ1-1; D unclear. Trimming pared 6 bases from V and 0 bases from J, leaving 11 bases between. CDR1 is MNHEY and CDR2 is SVGAGI in the germline V gene. This CDR3 is built from 14 residues. Written as DNA, the CDR3 is TGTGCCAGCAGATCAACAGAGATGAACACTGAAGCTTTCTTT. This gives the protein CASRSTEMNTEAFF.

The gene calls are TRBV9 and TRBJ1-5; D is ambiguous. The CDR3 sequence is 11 residues long. Trimming left V 7 bases short and J 5 bases short, with 7 bases between. Germline loops: CDR1 SGDLS, CDR2 YYNGEE. CDR3 sequence reads: CASGRDQPQHF. In DNA, the CDR3 is TGTGCCAGCGGGCGGGATCAGCCCCAGCATTTT.

V usage is TRBV5-1 and J usage is TRBJ1-6, with D possibly matching TRBD1 (5 bases). Germline CDR1 SGHRS, CDR2 YFSETQ. This CDR3 contains 13 residues. V gave up 7 bases and J gave up 7 bases, with 12 bases separating them. The CDR3 is CASFDGGNSPLHF. As DNA, the CDR3 is TGCGCCAGCTTTGACGGGGGAAATTCACCCCTCCACTTT.

The J gene is TRBJ1-2, the V gene TRBV5-1, with D maybe TRBD1 (6 bases). CDR1 is SGHRS, CDR2 YFSETQ, per germline. The length of the CDR3 is 14 residues. The V end lost 3 bases, the J end lost 2 bases, and 11 bases lay between the germline ends. The CDR3 region has the DNA TGCGCCAGCAGCTCCCTGGGGGCGAACTATGGCTACACCTTC. Protein: CASSSLGANYGYTF.

The chain is built from TRBV2 and TRBJ2-7; TRBD1 aligns across 10 bases. Germline V gene lookup returns CDR1 SNHLY and CDR2 FYNNEI. With 9 bases clipped from V and 4 bases from J, the junction kept 12 bases outside the gene matches. The CDR3 runs 15 residues. In nucleotides, the CDR3 is TGTGCCAGTATGTTTGGACAGGGGGGAAGGTACGAGCAGTACTTC. Its protein is CASMFGQGGRYEQYF.

The chain employs TRBV9 and TRBJ2-5; the match to TRBD2 covers 10 bases. This CDR3 region has 17 residues. V shed 2 bases and J 2 bases; nucleotides not matched to a gene: 9. Germline V lookup: CDR1 SGDLS, CDR2 YYNGEE. CDR3 sequence: CASSVRALAGIQETQYF. CDR3 coding DNA: TGTGCCAGCAGCGTTAGGGCACTAGCGGGAATACAAGAGACCCAGTACTTC.

This clone is a singleton in its sample. The rearrangement joins TRBV14 to TRBJ2-7, with TRBD1 matching over 9 bases. The V gene's germline CDR1 is SGHDN and CDR2 FVKESK. The V gene end was trimmed by 4 bases and the J gene end by 2 bases; junction bases not matched to a gene: 6. This CDR3 region has 15 residues. The CDR3 DNA reads as TGTGCCAGCAGCCGACAGACAGGGGGTACCTACGAGCAGTACTTC. It yields the protein CASSRQTGGTYEQYF.

A few counts support this clone. V is TRBV2 and J is TRBJ1-2; D perhaps matches TRBD1 (5 bases). Deletions cut 9 bases from V and 6 bases from J, with 14 bases between. CDR1 SNHLY and CDR2 FYNNEI come from the germline V gene. This CDR3 has 12 amino acids. The CDR3 DNA is TGTGCCAGGTCCCAGACAGAGCATGGCTACACCTTC. The encoded protein is CARSQTEHGYTF.

The chain uses TRBV19 and TRBJ1-1; no clear D. V was cut by 5 bases and J by 1 base, with 17 bases left in between. CDR1 LNHDA and CDR2 SQIVND come from the germline V gene (reference sequence). This CDR3 is built from 16 residues. CDR3 loop: CASSRRTRTANTEAFF. The CDR3 region has the DNA TGTGCCAGTAGTCGACGGACGAGGACTGCGAACACTGAAGCTTTCTTT.

This chain links TRBV27 with TRBJ2-7; TRBD1 might be the D (6 bases). The CDR3 sequence is 19 residues long. Trimming took off 3 bases at V and 0 bases at J, with 24 bases between the two ends. CDR1 is MNHEY and CDR2 is SMNVEV in the germline V gene (reference sequence). CDR3 residues: CASSLAILGGGGISYEQYF. The CDR3 DNA reads as TGTGCCAGCAGTTTGGCCATCCTAGGGGGTGGCGGAATCTCCTACGAGCAGTACTTC.

The CDR3 DNA reads as TGTGCCAGCAGCAGGGGGGGTCCCGGGGAGCTGTTTTTT. Its protein is CASSRGGPGELFF. The gene calls are TRBV3-1 (or the pseudogene TRBV3-2) and TRBJ2-2; TRBD2 is a possible D gene (7 bases). CDR3 length equals 13 residues. CDR1 is LGHDT and CDR2 is YNNKEL in the germline V gene (reference sequence). Trimming pared 5 bases from V and 6 bases from J, leaving 10 bases between.

The chain carries TRBV28 and TRBJ2-7; the match to TRBD2 covers 7 bases. V lost 2 bases, J lost 5 bases, and 9 bases stayed unmatched. Germline V gene lookup returns CDR1 MDHEN and CDR2 SYDVKM. This CDR3 comprises 15 residues. CDR3 bases: TGTGCCAGCAGTTTAACCGTCGGGGGGAGGAACGAGCAGTACTTC. The encoded protein is CASSLTVGGRNEQYF.

The genes are TRBV10-2 and TRBJ1-1; the match to TRBD1 covers 9 bases. CDR3 length: 14 amino acids. Germline V gives CDR1 WSHSY, CDR2 SAAADI. V lost 5 bases and J lost 7; bases outside the gene matches: 8. CDR3 amino acids: CASSSLQGADEAFF. DNA for the CDR3: TGCGCCAGCAGTAGTCTACAGGGGGCGGATGAAGCTTTCTTT.

J is TRBJ2-1 and V is TRBV5-1; D is perhaps TRBD2 (6 bases). Trimming took 7 bases from V and 0 from J, leaving 17 bases between them. Germline CDR1 reads SGHRS; CDR2 reads YFSETQ. The length of the CDR3 is 16 residues. The CDR3, as DNA: TGCGCCAGCTTTATTAGGGCTAGCGACTCCTACAATGAGCAGTTCTTC. Translating gives CASFIRASDSYNEQFF.

J is TRBJ2-2 and V is TRBV13; TRBD1 agrees at 11 bases. V was pared by 5 bases and J by 4 bases, with 3 bases of the junction left unmatched. Germline V gives CDR1 PRHDT, CDR2 FYEKMQ (reference sequence). This CDR3 contains 15 residues. The CDR3 protein is CASSPGTGGTGELFF. The CDR3 DNA reads as TGTGCCAGCAGCCCCGGGACAGGGGGCACCGGGGAGCTGTTTTTT.